This TCR beta chain appears in the sequencing data of a study of immune evolution from preneoplasia to lung adenocarcinoma. On this clone: Its matching antigen is unknown.

TCRdb's table, derived via immunoSEQ multiplex PCR, lists solely in-frame clones and lacks some. The top ten hold 15% to 20% of the sample, which has about 1,900 clones, around 78% seen once. Patients had resection in Japan or China between the mid-2010s and the late 2010s. Each case's diagnosis was confirmed by two pathologists on H&E. Study results and limitations: Normal lung had the highest top T cell clone frequencies.

Sequencing was performed on FFPE atypical adenomatous hyperplasia tissue from the lung. The subset here: atypical adenomatous hyperplasia (AAH), lung preneoplasia. The clonotype was recovered from a person between 70 and 80 years old with lung adenocarcinoma.

CDR3 bases: TGTGCCAGCAGTGAAAGCGTACTAGCCCCCTCTGGGGCCAACGTCCTGACTTTC. It translates to CASSESVLAPSGANVLTF. The chain carries TRBV6-1 and TRBJ2-6; TRBD2 is a possible D gene (6 bases). The CDR3 is made up of 18 amino acids. Germline-derived CDR1 and CDR2 are MNHNS and SASEGT. V shed 2 bases and J shed 0 bases, with 14 bases lying between them.